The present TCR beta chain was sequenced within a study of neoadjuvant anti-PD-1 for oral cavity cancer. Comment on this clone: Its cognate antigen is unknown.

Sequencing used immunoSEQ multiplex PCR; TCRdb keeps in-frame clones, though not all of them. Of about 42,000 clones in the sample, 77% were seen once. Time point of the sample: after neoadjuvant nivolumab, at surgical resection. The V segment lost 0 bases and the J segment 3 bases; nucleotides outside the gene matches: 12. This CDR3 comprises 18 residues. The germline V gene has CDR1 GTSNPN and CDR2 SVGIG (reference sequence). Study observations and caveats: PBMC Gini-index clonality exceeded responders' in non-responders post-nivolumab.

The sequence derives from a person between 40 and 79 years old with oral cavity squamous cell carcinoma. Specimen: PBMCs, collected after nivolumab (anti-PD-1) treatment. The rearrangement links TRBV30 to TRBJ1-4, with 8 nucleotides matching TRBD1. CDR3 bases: TGTGCCTGGAGTGTGGGGGCAGGGGGCTTCTTGGCTAATGAAAAACTGTTTTTT. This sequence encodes CAWSVGAGGFLANEKLFF.